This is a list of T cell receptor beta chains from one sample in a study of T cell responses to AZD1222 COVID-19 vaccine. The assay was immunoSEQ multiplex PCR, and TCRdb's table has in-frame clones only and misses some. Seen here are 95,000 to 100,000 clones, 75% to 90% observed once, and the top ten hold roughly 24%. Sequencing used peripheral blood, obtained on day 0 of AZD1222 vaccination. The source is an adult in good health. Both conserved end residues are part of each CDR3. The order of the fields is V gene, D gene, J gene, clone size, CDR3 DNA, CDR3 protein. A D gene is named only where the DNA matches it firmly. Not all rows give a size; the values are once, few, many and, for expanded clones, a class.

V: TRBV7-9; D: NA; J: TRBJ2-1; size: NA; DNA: TGTGCCAGCAGCTCAAGAGGGAGTTCGTACAATGAGCAGTTCTTC; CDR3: CASSSRGSSYNEQFF
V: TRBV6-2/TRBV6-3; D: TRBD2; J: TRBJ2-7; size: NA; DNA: TGTGCCAGCAGTTTCCCACTAGCGGGAGGGCCTAGAGCCCACTACGAGCAGTACTTC; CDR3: CASSFPLAGGPRAHYEQYF
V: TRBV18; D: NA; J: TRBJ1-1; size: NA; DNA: TGTGCCAGCTCATCTGAAAACACTGAAGCTTTCTTT; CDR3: CASSSENTEAFF
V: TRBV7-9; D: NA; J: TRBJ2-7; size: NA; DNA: TGTGCCAGCAGCCCAATCGGTGCCGGTTACAGCGAGCAGTACTTC; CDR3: CASSPIGAGYSEQYF
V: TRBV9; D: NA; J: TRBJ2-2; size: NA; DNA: TGTGCCAGCAGCGTAGAACAGGCCGGGTTCGGGGAGCTGTTTTTT; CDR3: CASSVEQAGFGELFF
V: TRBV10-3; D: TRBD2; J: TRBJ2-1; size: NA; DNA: TGTGCCATCAGTGAGTCGGCTAGCGGGAGGGACAATGAGCAGTTCTTC; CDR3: CAISESASGRDNEQFF
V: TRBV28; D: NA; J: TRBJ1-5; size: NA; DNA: TGTGCCACCCAGTCCGGGGGTAGCAATCAGCCCCAGCATTTT; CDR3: CATQSGGSNQPQHF
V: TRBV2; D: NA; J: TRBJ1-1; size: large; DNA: TGTGCCAGTGAGAGCTGGGGTCCTGAAGCTTTCTTT; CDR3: CASESWGPEAFF
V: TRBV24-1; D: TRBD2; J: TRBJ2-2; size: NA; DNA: TGTGCCACCAGTGCCGGGAGGACATCCCCGACCGGGGAGCTGTTTTTT; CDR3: CATSAGRTSPTGELFF
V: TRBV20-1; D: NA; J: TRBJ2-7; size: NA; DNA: TGCAGTGCTAGTGCAGTGAGCCCCTACGAGCAGTACTTC; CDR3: CSASAVSPYEQYF
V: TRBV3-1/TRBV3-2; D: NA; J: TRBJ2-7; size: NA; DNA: TGTGCCAGCAGTTCACCGGGACGTCCTACCACCTACGAGCAGTACTTC; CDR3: CASSSPGRPTTYEQYF
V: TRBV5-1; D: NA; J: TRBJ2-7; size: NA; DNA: TGCGCCAGCAGCTTATCCGCTCGGGGGACTCTCCTACGAGAGCAGTACTTC; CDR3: CASSLSARGTLLREQYF
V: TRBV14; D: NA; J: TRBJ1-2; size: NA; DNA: TGTGCCAGCAGCCAAGATCCTTGGAGCCCGAGGGGTGGCTACACCTTC; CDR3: CASSQDPWSPRGGYTF
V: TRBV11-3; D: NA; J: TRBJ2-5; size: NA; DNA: TGTGCCAGCAGCTCGGACGAAGAGACCCAGTACTTC; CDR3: CASSSDEETQYF
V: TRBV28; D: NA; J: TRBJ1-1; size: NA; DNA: TGTGCCACAACGGTCCGGAGGGGGGGGCACCCTGAAGCTTTCTTT; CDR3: CATTVRRGGHPEAFF
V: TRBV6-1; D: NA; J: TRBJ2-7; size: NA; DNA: TGTGCCAGCAGTGAAGTGGTGGGAGCGGGTTACGAGCAGTACTTC; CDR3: CASSEVVGAGYEQYF
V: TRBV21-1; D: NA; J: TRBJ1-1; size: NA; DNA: TGTGCCAGCAGCAATTTGACAGGCGACACTGAAGCTTTCTTT; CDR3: CASSNLTGDTEAFF
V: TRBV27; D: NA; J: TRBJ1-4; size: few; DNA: TGTGCCAGCAGTTTATGGAAGGGGACGGCTAATGAAAAACTGTTTTTT; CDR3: CASSLWKGTANEKLFF
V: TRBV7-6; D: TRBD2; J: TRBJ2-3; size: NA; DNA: TGTGCCAGCGGGCCTATAGCGGGAGTAGGAGATACGCAGTATTTT; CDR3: CASGPIAGVGDTQYF
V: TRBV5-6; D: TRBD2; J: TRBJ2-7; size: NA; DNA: TGTGCCAGCAGCCTGCTTGGGGGGGGTCCCTACGAGCAGTACTTC; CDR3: CASSLLGGGPYEQYF
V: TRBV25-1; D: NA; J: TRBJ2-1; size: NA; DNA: TGTGCCAGCAGTGCGTGGGAGAAGGGATCCGAGCAGTTCTTC; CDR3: CASSAWEKGSEQFF
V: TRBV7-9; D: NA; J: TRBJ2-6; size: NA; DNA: TGTGCCTGGAAGGAGGACTCTGGGGCCAACGTCCTGACTTTC; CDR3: CAWKEDSGANVLTF
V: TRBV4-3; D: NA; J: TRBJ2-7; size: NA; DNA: TGCGCCAGCAGCCAAGTTTTTGACACTACCTACGAGCAGTACTTC; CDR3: CASSQVFDTTYEQYF
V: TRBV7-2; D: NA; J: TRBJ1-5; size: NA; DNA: TGTGCCAGCAGCTTAGATGGGGACAACAATCAGCCCCAGCATTTT; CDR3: CASSLDGDNNQPQHF
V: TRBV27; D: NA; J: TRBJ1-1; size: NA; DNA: TGTGCCAGCAGTTCGTCACTCATGAACACTGAAGCTTTCTTT; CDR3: CASSSSLMNTEAFF
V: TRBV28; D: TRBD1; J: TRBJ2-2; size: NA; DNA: TGTGCCAGCGTAACAGGGGGGAACACCGGGGAGCTGTTTTTT; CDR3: CASVTGGNTGELFF
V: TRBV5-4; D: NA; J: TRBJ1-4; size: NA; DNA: TGTGCCAGCAGCTTGGGGCAGATCTCAGAAAAACTGTTTTTT; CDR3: CASSLGQISEKLFF
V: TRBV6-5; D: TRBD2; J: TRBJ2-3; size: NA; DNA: TGTGCCTCGGGACTAGCGGGAGTTGCAGATACGCAGTATTTT; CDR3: CASGLAGVADTQYF